Listed below are T cell receptor beta chains from one sample, sequenced in a study of cytomegalovirus exposure and HLA in healthy donors. Produced via immunoSEQ multiplex PCR; TCRdb's table is partial and in-frame only. Among 200,000 to 250,000 clones, roughly 83% were seen once, and the ten largest hold more than 12%. Sequences were obtained from PBMCs. The source of these receptors is a woman aged 25-40 years in good health and CMV-seropositive. CDR3s include the opening cysteine and the closing phenylalanine or tryptophan. A D gene is named only where the DNA matches it firmly. Expanded clones get a size class; other rows say once, few or many, or leave the size out.

d_call: -; clone_size: -; j_call: TRBJ1-1; v_call: TRBV18; cdr3_aa: CASSPLVGPNTEAFF; cdr3_nt: TGTGCCAGCTCACCGTTAGTGGGTCCGAACACTGAAGCTTTCTTT
d_call: -; clone_size: -; j_call: TRBJ2-3; v_call: TRBV2; cdr3_aa: CASSAGWVDTQYF; cdr3_nt: TGTGCCAGCAGTGCGGGTTGGGTTGATACGCAGTATTTT
d_call: -; clone_size: -; j_call: TRBJ2-7; v_call: TRBV6-5; cdr3_aa: CASSYSTRYYEQYF; cdr3_nt: TGTGCCAGCAGTTACTCGACCAGATACTACGAGCAGTACTTC
d_call: TRBD1; clone_size: few; j_call: TRBJ1-2; v_call: TRBV7-2; cdr3_aa: CASNEQGRGNYGYTF; cdr3_nt: TGTGCCAGCAACGAACAGGGGCGGGGTAACTATGGCTACACCTTC
d_call: TRBD1; clone_size: few; j_call: TRBJ1-2; v_call: TRBV7-9; cdr3_aa: CASSLITDRNYGYTF; cdr3_nt: TGTGCCAGCAGCCTAATAACGGACAGGAACTATGGCTACACCTTC
d_call: -; clone_size: once; j_call: TRBJ2-4; v_call: TRBV27; cdr3_aa: CASSVRLGLNIQYF; cdr3_nt: TGTGCCAGCAGTGTAAGACTAGGTCTTAACATTCAGTACTTC
d_call: -; clone_size: -; j_call: TRBJ1-2; v_call: TRBV5-1; cdr3_aa: CASSLGFGGRGYTF; cdr3_nt: TGCGCCAGCAGCTTGGGGTTTGGGGGCCGTGGCTACACCTTC
d_call: -; clone_size: -; j_call: TRBJ1-2; v_call: TRBV9; cdr3_aa: CASSVEGGIRDIVVKDYGYTF; cdr3_nt: TGTGCCAGCAGCGTAGAGGGCGGTATCCGGGACATTGTTGTTAAAGACTATGGCTACACCTTC
d_call: TRBD1; clone_size: -; j_call: TRBJ1-5; v_call: TRBV4-1; cdr3_aa: CASSQTGTDNQPQHF; cdr3_nt: TGCGCCAGCAGCCAAACCGGGACAGACAATCAGCCCCAGCATTTT
d_call: TRBD1; clone_size: -; j_call: TRBJ2-7; v_call: TRBV29-1; cdr3_aa: CSVIYRGHYEQYF; cdr3_nt: TGCAGCGTTATTTACAGGGGACACTACGAGCAGTACTTC
d_call: -; clone_size: -; j_call: TRBJ1-1; v_call: TRBV7-8; cdr3_aa: CASSLAIGTEAFF; cdr3_nt: TGTGCCAGCAGCTTAGCGATCGGCACTGAAGCTTTCTTT
d_call: -; clone_size: -; j_call: TRBJ1-2; v_call: TRBV11-3; cdr3_aa: CASSLGNYGYTF; cdr3_nt: TGTGCCAGCAGCTTAGGGAACTATGGCTACACCTTC
d_call: -; clone_size: -; j_call: TRBJ2-3; v_call: TRBV14; cdr3_aa: CASSQGDTQYF; cdr3_nt: TGTGCCAGCAGCCAAGGGGATACGCAGTATTTT
d_call: TRBD1; clone_size: -; j_call: TRBJ2-1; v_call: TRBV5-1; cdr3_aa: CASSLVVTGAGNEQFF; cdr3_nt: TGCGCCAGCAGCTTGGTGGTGACAGGGGCAGGGAATGAGCAGTTCTTC
d_call: -; clone_size: few; j_call: TRBJ1-2; v_call: TRBV7-9; cdr3_aa: CASSSRLGQQRLNYGYTF; cdr3_nt: TGTGCCAGCAGCTCGCGGCTCGGGCAACAGCGCCTAAACTATGGCTACACCTTC
d_call: TRBD1; clone_size: -; j_call: TRBJ2-3; v_call: TRBV28; cdr3_aa: CASSFGTGVSDTQYF; cdr3_nt: TGTGCCAGCAGTTTCGGGACAGGGGTGTCAGATACGCAGTATTTT
d_call: -; clone_size: few; j_call: TRBJ2-7; v_call: TRBV11-2; cdr3_aa: CASSLEGTAIYEQYF; cdr3_nt: TGTGCCAGCAGCTTAGAGGGGACGGCCATCTACGAGCAGTACTTC
d_call: -; clone_size: -; j_call: TRBJ1-2; v_call: TRBV10-3; cdr3_aa: CAITPLKQANYGYTF; cdr3_nt: TGTGCCATCACCCCGCTGAAACAAGCTAACTATGGCTACACCTTC
d_call: TRBD1; clone_size: -; j_call: TRBJ2-1; v_call: TRBV7-3; cdr3_aa: CASSLTGQYNEQFF; cdr3_nt: TGTGCCAGCAGCTTAACGGGACAGTACAATGAGCAGTTCTTC
d_call: -; clone_size: few; j_call: TRBJ2-5; v_call: TRBV10-3; cdr3_aa: CAISEPPGYRRETQYF; cdr3_nt: TGTGCCATCAGTGAACCTCCCGGGTACCGACGGGAGACCCAGTACTTC
d_call: TRBD1; clone_size: -; j_call: TRBJ2-7; v_call: TRBV5-1; cdr3_aa: CASSLGGQGAGYEQYF; cdr3_nt: TGCGCCAGCAGCTTGGGAGGACAGGGGGCGGGGTACGAGCAGTACTTC
d_call: TRBD1; clone_size: few; j_call: TRBJ1-2; v_call: TRBV27; cdr3_aa: CASSRDSLYGYTF; cdr3_nt: TGTGCCAGCAGCCGGGACAGCCTCTATGGCTACACCTTC
d_call: -; clone_size: -; j_call: TRBJ1-2; v_call: TRBV30; cdr3_aa: CAWSDGRRSTNGYTF; cdr3_nt: TGTGCCTGGAGTGACGGCAGGCGCTCCACAAATGGCTACACCTTC
d_call: -; clone_size: once; j_call: TRBJ2-6; v_call: TRBV5-6; cdr3_aa: CASSLPFGGANVLTF; cdr3_nt: TGTGCCAGCAGTTTGCCCTTCGGTGGGGCCAACGTCCTGACTTTC
d_call: TRBD1; clone_size: -; j_call: TRBJ1-5; v_call: TRBV18; cdr3_aa: CASSPQQGASMETQHF; cdr3_nt: TGTGCCAGCTCACCGCAACAGGGGGCGTCAATGGAGACCCAGCATTTT
d_call: TRBD2; clone_size: -; j_call: TRBJ2-2; v_call: TRBV5-6; cdr3_aa: CASSLGLAGVLSGELFF; cdr3_nt: TGTGCCAGCAGCTTGGGGCTAGCGGGAGTACTTTCCGGGGAGCTGTTTTTT
d_call: TRBD2; clone_size: few; j_call: TRBJ2-7; v_call: TRBV7-9; cdr3_aa: CASSLELAGAREQYF; cdr3_nt: TGTGCCAGCAGCTTAGAACTAGCGGGAGCCCGGGAGCAGTACTTC
d_call: -; clone_size: many; j_call: TRBJ2-1; v_call: TRBV6-4; cdr3_aa: CASSGSSGGGNEQFF; cdr3_nt: TGTGCCAGCAGTGGGTCTAGCGGAGGGGGCAATGAGCAGTTCTTC
d_call: -; clone_size: many; j_call: TRBJ2-7; v_call: TRBV15; cdr3_aa: CATSRDQGSEQYF; cdr3_nt: TGTGCCACCAGCAGAGATCAGGGCTCCGAGCAGTACTTC
d_call: -; clone_size: -; j_call: TRBJ2-7; v_call: TRBV11-3; cdr3_aa: CASSSKYEQYF; cdr3_nt: TGTGCCAGCAGCTCCAAATACGAGCAGTACTTC
d_call: -; clone_size: -; j_call: TRBJ2-4; v_call: TRBV21-1; cdr3_aa: CASSKALFRPFQYF; cdr3_nt: TGTGCCAGCAGCAAAGCGCTTTTTAGGCCCTTTCAGTACTTC
d_call: TRBD1; clone_size: -; j_call: TRBJ1-2; v_call: TRBV28; cdr3_aa: CASSLRDRGGYTF; cdr3_nt: TGTGCCAGCAGTTTACGGGACAGGGGTGGCTACACCTTC
d_call: -; clone_size: -; j_call: TRBJ2-7; v_call: TRBV10-2; cdr3_aa: CAIARGPSYEQYF; cdr3_nt: TGCGCCATTGCACGGGGTCCCTCCTACGAGCAGTACTTC
d_call: -; clone_size: -; j_call: TRBJ1-2; v_call: TRBV6-1; cdr3_aa: CASSGRGVDGYTF; cdr3_nt: TGTGCCAGCAGTGGCAGGGGAGTCGATGGCTACACCTTC
d_call: TRBD1; clone_size: -; j_call: TRBJ2-1; v_call: TRBV28; cdr3_aa: CASRREGGTGYINEQFF; cdr3_nt: TGTGCCAGCAGACGGGAAGGCGGGACAGGGTACATCAATGAGCAGTTCTTC
d_call: -; clone_size: -; j_call: TRBJ2-2; v_call: TRBV27; cdr3_aa: CASSSALEGTGELFF; cdr3_nt: TGTGCCAGCAGTTCTGCGCTGGAGGGCACCGGGGAGCTGTTTTTT
d_call: -; clone_size: -; j_call: TRBJ1-1; v_call: TRBV11-2; cdr3_aa: CASSPGTVNTEAFF; cdr3_nt: TGTGCCAGCAGCCCCGGTACAGTGAACACTGAAGCTTTCTTT
d_call: -; clone_size: -; j_call: TRBJ1-2; v_call: TRBV9; cdr3_aa: CASSADRVANYGYTF; cdr3_nt: TGTGCCAGCAGCGCAGACCGGGTGGCTAACTATGGCTACACCTTC
d_call: -; clone_size: -; j_call: TRBJ2-7; v_call: TRBV5-1; cdr3_aa: CASSKEISTGYEQYF; cdr3_nt: TGCGCCAGCAGCAAGGAAATTTCGACAGGCTACGAGCAGTACTTC
d_call: TRBD1; clone_size: -; j_call: TRBJ2-7; v_call: TRBV11-3; cdr3_aa: CASGSRDSYEQYF; cdr3_nt: TGTGCCAGCGGAAGTCGGGACAGTTACGAGCAGTACTTC